The 26 T cell receptor beta chains in this list originate from one sample, sequenced in a study of CD8 T cells in ankylosing spondylitis (dated by TCRdb to 2016 to 2017). The library was built by means of 5' RACE. Sequenced on an Illumina HiSeq 2500. TCRdb reworked the public reads: Q25 trimming with fastp, MiXCR clone assembly, productive beta chains retained. Each entry merges the rows of one CDR3 protein and shows their most common DNA and genes. The sample table shows 250,000 or so distinct CDR3 sequences, and 8% to 11% are seen once. The top ten clones comprise 2.6% of the sample. Material for sequencing was blood, either unsorted or a sorted T cell fraction (not recorded which). The receptors stem from a male donor with ankylosing spondylitis or in good health (not recorded which).

This clonotype has a count of ten or more. V usage is TRBV20-1 and J usage is TRBJ1-1; possible D gene TRBD1, 6 bases. CDR3 size: 13 residues. V lost 6 bases to trimming and J lost 1 base, with 12 bases between them. Germline V lookup: CDR1 DFQATT, CDR2 SNEGSKA (reference sequence). The CDR3 DNA reads as TGCAGTGCCGTAGCGGACAGGAACACTGAAGCTTTCTTT. Translated, it gives CSAVADRNTEAFF.

This clonotype occurred a few times. The chain links TRBV7-7 to TRBJ2-5, with 8 nucleotides matching TRBD2. This CDR3 is built from 14 residues. V dropped 5 bases and J dropped 5; count of bases not matched to a gene: 7. Germline V CDR1 and CDR2: SSHAT, FNYEAQ (reference sequence). In nucleotides, the CDR3 is TGTGCCAGCAGCCAAGCCGGGGGGGCGGAGACCCAGTACTTC. Translation gives CASSQAGGAETQYF.

This clonotype appeared many times. The chain employs TRBV4-1 and TRBJ2-4; tentatively, D is TRBD1 (8 bases). The CDR3 loop spans 18 amino acids. V shed 3 bases and J shed 2 bases, with 20 bases lying between them. From germline, CDR1 is MGHRA and CDR2 YSYEKL. The CDR3, as DNA: TGCGCCAGCAGCCAGGCAATAGACAGGGGAGGGACCAAAAACATTCAGTACTTC. As protein: CASSQAIDRGGTKNIQYF.

The chain has TRBV20-1 and TRBJ2-1, with D uncertain. Germline V lookup: CDR1 DFQATT, CDR2 SNEGSKA (reference sequence). Trimming pared 5 bases from V and 1 base from J, leaving 21 bases between. The CDR3 has 17 amino acids. The CDR3 here is CSAYSRTREDSYNEQFF. CDR3 nucleotide sequence: TGCAGTGCTTACAGCAGAACTCGCGAGGATTCCTACAATGAGCAGTTCTTC.

The genes are TRBV13 and TRBJ2-7, with TRBD1 identical over 9 bases. The CDR3 runs to 14 residues. V lost 4 bases, J lost 5 bases, and 6 bases stayed unmatched. CDR1 and CDR2 from the germline V gene are PRHDT and FYEKMQ (reference sequence). The CDR3 nucleotides read TGTGCCAGCAGCTCTCGGACAGGGGACCACGAGCAGTACTTC. It specifies CASSSRTGDHEQYF. Combining the CDR3 with reference TRBV13 and TRBJ2-7 gives the whole variable domain AAGVIQSPRHLIKEKRETATLKCYPIPRHDTVYWYQQGPGQDPQFLISFYEKMQSDKGSIPDRFSAQQFSDYHSELNMSSLELGDSALYFCASSSRTGDHEQYFGPGTRLTVT.

This clonotype was counted at least ten times. The J gene is TRBJ1-4, the V gene TRBV12-3 or TRBV12-4, with D hard to call. V was cut by 6 bases and J by 2 bases, with 16 bases left in between. This CDR3 spans 16 amino acids. For the CDR3, the DNA is TGTGCCAGCAGCGACTCGGCCCGATGGACTAATGAAAAACTGTTTTTT. Amino acid sequence: CASSDSARWTNEKLFF.

This clonotype has ten or more counts. V is TRBV12-3 or TRBV12-4 and J is TRBJ2-3, with D tentatively TRBD1 (5 bases). The CDR3 loop spans 17 amino acids. V dropped 6 bases and J dropped 2 bases, with 21 bases sitting between them. CDR3 DNA sequence: TGTGCCAGCAGCCTAGAAGGGTGGTCAGGGATCACAGATACGCAGTATTTT. Encoded protein: CASSLEGWSGITDTQYF.

The J gene is TRBJ2-5, the V gene TRBV7-2; D is possibly TRBD1 (5 bases). The CDR3 length is 14 residues. V shed 1 base and J shed 3 bases, with 9 bases lying between them. The germline gives CDR1 SGHTA, CDR2 FQGNSA. As DNA, the CDR3 is TGTGCCAGCAGCTTAGGACAGTCCAAAGAGACCCAGTACTTC. Amino acids: CASSLGQSKETQYF. Variable domain in full (rest from reference TRBV7-2 and TRBJ2-5): GAGVSQSPSNKVTEKGKDVELRCDPISGHTALYWYRQSLGQGLEFLIYFQGNSAPDKSGLPSDRFSAERTGGSVSTLTIQRTQQEDSAVYLCASSLGQSKETQYFGPGTRLLVL.

In this sample, this clonotype turned up many times. The chain combines TRBV24-1 with TRBJ2-2; the match to TRBD1 covers 9 bases. V lost 3 bases to trimming and J lost 7 bases; unmatched junction nucleotides: 5. This CDR3 spans 15 amino acids. Germline values: CDR1 KGHDR, CDR2 SFDVKD. CDR3 loop: CATSDPGQGDGELFF. Here the CDR3 DNA reads TGTGCCACCAGTGATCCGGGACAGGGAGACGGGGAGCTGTTTTTT.

The sample holds many counts of this clonotype. The chain uses TRBV5-6 and TRBJ2-1; no definite D call. V lost 4 bases to trimming and J lost 4 bases, with 6 bases between them. The length of the CDR3 is 12 residues. Germline-derived CDR1 and CDR2 are SGHDT and YYEEEE. In nucleotides, the CDR3 is TGTGCCAGCAGCCTACTATACAATGAGCAGTTCTTC. Translating it yields CASSLLYNEQFF.

This chain uses TRBV20-1 with TRBJ2-1; 11 positions agree with TRBD2. The CDR3 consists of 15 residues. Looked up from germline, CDR1 is DFQATT and CDR2 is SNEGSKA (reference sequence). V shed 6 bases, J shed 4 bases, and the junction held 8 bases outside the gene matches. The CDR3 reads CSARLSSGRYNEQFF. The CDR3, as DNA: TGCAGTGCCCGTCTATCTAGCGGGAGGTACAATGAGCAGTTCTTC.

This clonotype was observed a handful of times. The CDR3 here is CASSLYRGSNQPQHF. CDR3 nucleotide sequence: TGTGCCAGCAGCCTCTACAGGGGGAGCAATCAGCCCCAGCATTTT. The V and J genes are TRBV5-8 and TRBJ1-5, with 8 bases identical to TRBD1. In germline, CDR1 is SGHTS, CDR2 YDEGEE. Trimming removed 4 bases from V and 1 base from J; junction bases left unmatched: 4. The CDR3 is 15 amino acids.

This clonotype was seen repeatedly, ten times or more. The chain has TRBV20-1 and TRBJ1-1; D is unresolved. CDR3 length equals 15 residues. Germline V gives CDR1 DFQATT, CDR2 SNEGSKA (reference sequence). V shed 1 base and J shed 0 bases, with 12 bases lying between them. CDR3 loop: CSARVVLELNTEAFF. CDR3 nucleotides: TGCAGTGCTAGAGTGGTTTTGGAGTTGAACACTGAAGCTTTCTTT.

Many counts were recorded for this clonotype. The chain links TRBV7-2 to TRBJ2-1; the D gene is possibly TRBD1 (6 bases). The CDR3 runs to 14 residues. V was pared by 2 bases and J by 7 bases, with 12 bases between. Germline V gene sequence: CDR1 SGHTA, CDR2 FQGNSA. Written as DNA, the CDR3 is TGTGCCAGCAGCTTAATGGGGGCGACTAATGAGCAGTTCTTC. Protein product: CASSLMGATNEQFF.

Concerning this clonotype itself: A much larger clone lies a single base off, so this may be a read error. V and J are TRBV5-1 and TRBJ2-7, with D perhaps TRBD2 (5 bases). The germline V gene encodes CDR1 SGHRS and CDR2 YFSETQ. The germline V and J ends were trimmed by 0 bases and 5 bases, with 12 bases remaining between them. This CDR3 is 14 amino acids long. The CDR3 protein is CASSLVGVMDEQYF. The CDR3 DNA reads TGCGCCAGCAGCTTGGTCGGGGTTATGGACGAGCAGTACTTC.

The table lists this clonotype with many counts. The J gene is TRBJ1-5, the V gene TRBV12-3 or TRBV12-4; D gene ambiguous. CDR3 size: 13 residues. The V end was cut by 1 base, the J end by 4 bases, with 5 bases between. The CDR3 region is CASSLGPNQPQHF. The CDR3 coding sequence is TGTGCCAGCAGTTTAGGGCCGAATCAGCCCCAGCATTTT.

This clonotype occurred many times. This chain links TRBV19 with TRBJ2-1, with unresolved D. Germline-derived CDR1 and CDR2 are LNHDA and SQIVND (reference sequence). The CDR3 runs 15 residues. V lost 4 bases to trimming and J lost 6 bases, with 16 bases between them. Here the CDR3 DNA reads TGTGCCAGTAGTACTGTTTCCGGGCGACCCAATGAGCAGTTCTTC. Residues: CASSTVSGRPNEQFF.

This clonotype has at least ten counts. This chain connects TRBV5-1 to TRBJ2-5; perhaps TRBD2 as D (6 bases). Germline CDR1 SGHRS, CDR2 YFSETQ. V shed 1 base and J shed 4 bases, with 14 bases lying between them. CDR3 size: 15 residues. The DNA for the CDR3 is TGCGCCAGCAGCTTGATGCCGGGAGATCGAGAGACCCAGTACTTC. This gives the protein CASSLMPGDRETQYF. Full variable domain (rest looked up from reference TRBV5-1 and TRBJ2-5): KAGVTQTPRYLIKTRGQQVTLSCSPISGHRSVSWYQQTPGQGLQFLFEYFSETQRNKGNFPGRFSGRQFSNSRSEMNVSTLELGDSALYLCASSLMPGDRETQYFGPGTRLLVL.

V gene TRBV30 combines with J gene TRBJ2-1, with D maybe TRBD2 (6 bases). Trimming took 5 bases from V and 4 from J, leaving 21 bases between them. The CDR3 spans 16 residues. CDR1 and CDR2 from the germline V gene are GTSNPN and SVGIG (reference sequence). The CDR3 DNA is TGTGCCTGGGGTGGACCTCTTAGCGGATTTTACAATGAGCAGTTCTTC. The encoded protein is CAWGGPLSGFYNEQFF. Full variable domain (remainder filled in from reference TRBV30 and TRBJ2-1): SQTIHQWPATLVQPVGSPLSLECTVEGTSNPNLYWYRQAAGRGLQLLFYSVGIGQISSEVPQNLSASRPQDRQFILSSKKLLLSDSGFYLCAWGGPLSGFYNEQFFGPGTRLTVL.

This clonotype occurred a few times. This rearrangement joins TRBV20-1 to TRBJ2-7, with TRBD2 matching over 12 bases. The J segment lost 0 bases and the V segment lost 6 bases, leaving 12 bases of the junction unmatched. The CDR3 spans 17 residues. Germline loops: CDR1 DFQATT, CDR2 SNEGSKA (reference sequence). CDR3 in amino acids: CSASPLAGGPVSYEQYF. The CDR3 coding sequence is TGCAGTGCCAGCCCCCTAGCGGGGGGGCCAGTCTCCTACGAGCAGTACTTC.

The chain combines TRBV12-5 with TRBJ2-1; 7 bases match TRBD2. CDR3 size: 14 residues. Trimming at V came to 6 bases and at J to 8 bases, leaving 10 bases not matched to a gene. CDR1 is LGHNT and CDR2 is FRNRAP in the germline V gene. The CDR3 DNA reads as TGTGCTAGTGGGCTATCCCGGGGGGTCTATGAGCAGTTCTTC. Encoded protein: CASGLSRGVYEQFF.

The chain employs TRBV5-1 and TRBJ2-7; 9 nucleotides match TRBD1. The CDR3 is 14 residues long. Trimming removed 1 base from V and 7 bases from J; junction bases left unmatched: 6. The germline gives CDR1 SGHRS, CDR2 YFSETQ. CDR3 bases: TGCGCCAGCAGCTTGAACAGGGGGCAAGAAGAGCAGTACTTC. Translated, it gives CASSLNRGQEEQYF.

The sample holds many counts of this clonotype. The chain has TRBV5-1 and TRBJ2-3; no clear D gene. Germline V gene lookup returns CDR1 SGHRS and CDR2 YFSETQ. Trimming removed 0 bases at V and 1 base at J, with 3 bases between. CDR3 size: 13 residues. The CDR3 nucleotides read TGCGCCAGCAGCTTGGACCGCACAGATACGCAGTATTTT. As protein: CASSLDRTDTQYF.

This clonotype was recorded at least ten times. V gene TRBV5-1 combines with J gene TRBJ2-2, with D hard to call. The germline V and J ends were trimmed by 0 bases and 2 bases, with 8 bases remaining between them. The CDR3 has 15 amino acids. CDR1 and CDR2 from the germline V gene are SGHRS and YFSETQ. The CDR3: CASSLDTINTGELFF. The CDR3 DNA reads TGCGCCAGCAGCTTGGACACAATTAACACCGGGGAGCTGTTTTTT.

This clonotype appeared many times. The rearrangement joins TRBV20-1 to TRBJ2-1, with a tentative D call TRBD2 (6 bases). Germline V CDR1 and CDR2: DFQATT, SNEGSKA (reference sequence). Deletions cut 6 bases from V and 1 base from J, with 19 bases between. The CDR3 consists of 16 residues. Here the CDR3 reads CSARWYWEESYNEQFF. As DNA, the CDR3 is TGCAGTGCCAGGTGGTACTGGGAGGAGTCCTACAATGAGCAGTTCTTC.

The genes are TRBV19 and TRBJ2-1; TRBD1 matches at 7 bases. CDR3 length: 12 amino acids. Losses at the gene ends were 8 bases for V and 7 bases for J; bases not matched to a gene: 5. Germline lookup yields CDR1 LNHDA and CDR2 SQIVND (reference sequence). Written as DNA, the CDR3 is TGTGCCAGTGGGGACAGTAGGAATGAGCAGTTCTTC. Its translation: CASGDSRNEQFF.